The 31 T cell receptor beta chains presented below share a single source sample, sequenced in a study of long-term antiretroviral therapy in people with HIV. At the survey level, the v3.0 immunoSEQ assay was run. Clones were sequenced by immunoSEQ multiplex PCR, and TCRdb holds only the in-frame ones, with some missing. Of fewer than 35,000 clones listed, about 85% are singletons. Sequencing was performed on unsorted PBMCs, taken 3 years after starting antiretroviral therapy. These receptors were collected from a man aged 40-49 years with HIV.

This CDR3 reads CASSVGGRGYNEQFF. For the CDR3, the DNA is TGTGCCAGCAGCGTAGGCGGGAGAGGCTACAATGAGCAGTTCTTC. The chain is built from TRBV9 and TRBJ2-1; the match to TRBD2 covers 7 bases. The CDR3 length is 15 residues. J was trimmed by 3 bases and V by 0 bases; bases with no gene match: 3. Germline V CDR1 and CDR2: SGDLS, YYNGEE.

This chain connects TRBV13 to TRBJ1-2; no firm D call. CDR3 length: 12 residues. With 5 bases removed from V and 6 bases from J, the gap between germline ends came to 10 bases. The V gene's germline CDR1 is PRHDT and CDR2 FYEKMQ (reference sequence). CDR3 sequence (DNA): TGTGCCAGCAGCCGGACCCTTGATGGCTACACCTTC. Its translation: CASSRTLDGYTF.

The chain links TRBV11-3 to TRBJ1-2; TRBD1 agrees at 7 bases. The CDR3 has 13 amino acids. CDR1 and CDR2 from the germline V gene are SGHNT and YENEEA. With V trimmed by 5 bases and J by 8 bases, 8 bases remained unmatched. As DNA, the CDR3 is TGTGCCAGCAGCCACAGGGGCTCGCGAGGCTACACCTTC. Residues: CASSHRGSRGYTF.

V gene TRBV2 combines with J gene TRBJ2-1; D is uncertain. V lost 0 bases to trimming and J lost 6 bases, with 9 bases between them. The CDR3 has 14 amino acids. Germline CDR1 is SNHLY and CDR2 is FYNNEI. In DNA form, the CDR3 reads TGTGCCAGCAGTGAAGCGGGAACAGTCAATGAGCAGTTCTTC. It is translated as CASSEAGTVNEQFF.

This clone occurred a few times. The chain employs TRBV11-2 and TRBJ1-1, with a possible D match to TRBD1 (5 bases). This CDR3 has 14 amino acids. The germline V gene has CDR1 SGHAT and CDR2 FQNNGV. The germline V and J ends were trimmed by 1 base and 3 bases, with 9 bases remaining between them. CDR3 in DNA: TGTGCCAGCAGCTTAGTGGTGACAGACACTGAAGCTTTCTTT. It codes for CASSLVVTDTEAFF.

The chain employs TRBV19 and TRBJ2-7; TRBD1 agrees at 8 bases. Germline lookup yields CDR1 LNHDA and CDR2 SQIVND (reference sequence). This CDR3 has 16 amino acids. Losses at the gene ends were 1 base for V and 2 bases for J; bases not matched to a gene: 7. CDR3 residues: CASSIVSGQGAYEQYF. The CDR3 DNA follows: TGTGCCAGTAGTATAGTCTCCGGACAGGGAGCCTACGAGCAGTACTTC.

This clone occurred a few times. The rearrangement uses TRBV7-6 and TRBJ2-7, with 9 bases identical to TRBD1. From germline, CDR1 is SGHVS and CDR2 FNYEAQ. The CDR3 length is 15 residues. Germline trimming cut 5 bases from V and 0 bases from J; bases unmatched to any gene: 5. The CDR3 sequence is CASSPGQGSSYEQYF. CDR3 bases: TGTGCCAGCAGCCCCGGACAGGGGAGCTCCTACGAGCAGTACTTC.

This chain connects TRBV25-1 to TRBJ2-6; TRBD2 might be the D (6 bases). Germline CDR1 reads MGHDK; CDR2 reads SYGVNS. The CDR3 is made up of 18 amino acids. V lost 8 bases and J 0 bases, leaving 20 bases between the germline ends. CDR3 nucleotides: TGTGCCAGCGGTGGGCGGGACCGGGGGAGCTCTGGGGCCAACGTCCTGACTTTC. It translates to CASGGRDRGSSGANVLTF.

This chain uses TRBV7-8 with TRBJ2-7; TRBD1 aligns across 7 bases. Germline V gene lookup returns CDR1 SGHVS and CDR2 FQNEAQ. There are 14 residues in the CDR3. Germline trimming cut 4 bases from V and 2 bases from J; bases unmatched to any gene: 5. The CDR3 DNA reads TGTGCCAGCAGCTGGAACAGGGGAGCCTACGAGCAGTACTTC. Translation: CASSWNRGAYEQYF. Full variable domain (rest looked up from reference TRBV7-8 and TRBJ2-7): GAGVSQSPRYKVAKRGQDVALRCDPISGHVSLFWYQQALGQGPEFLTYFQNEAQLDKSGLPSDRFFAERPEGSVSTLKIQRTQQEDSAVYLCASSWNRGAYEQYFGPGTRLTVT.

The chain uses TRBV14 and TRBJ1-1; D gene unclear. This CDR3 comprises 14 residues. Germline-derived CDR1 and CDR2 are SGHDN and FVKESK. V was trimmed by 1 base and J by 3 bases, leaving 9 bases between them. This CDR3 reads CASSQAGSYTEAFF. In DNA form, the CDR3 reads TGTGCCAGCAGCCAAGCCGGGTCTTACACTGAAGCTTTCTTT.

The rearrangement links TRBV7-9 to TRBJ2-3; unclear D gene. The germline gives CDR1 SEHNR, CDR2 FQNEAQ (reference sequence). This CDR3 comprises 14 residues. The V end was cut by 1 base, the J end by 2 bases, with 7 bases between. The CDR3 sequence is CASSLDGTTDTQYF. In DNA form, the CDR3 reads TGTGCCAGCAGCTTAGATGGCACCACAGATACGCAGTATTTT. Based on the CDR3 plus reference TRBV7-9 and TRBJ2-3, the full variable domain is DTGVSQNPRHKITKRGQNVTFRCDPISEHNRLYWYRQTLGQGPEFLTYFQNEAQLEKSRLLSDRFSAERPKGSFSTLEIQRTEQGDSAMYLCASSLDGTTDTQYFGPGTRLTVL.

The CDR3 here is CASRTGGLDYGYTF. The CDR3 DNA follows: TGTGCCAGCAGGACAGGGGGTTTGGACTATGGCTACACCTTC. The chain carries TRBV6-5 and TRBJ1-2; 9 bases match TRBD1. There are 14 residues in the CDR3. The J segment lost 3 bases and the V segment lost 6 bases, leaving 5 bases of the junction unmatched. Germline values: CDR1 MNHEY, CDR2 SVGAGI.

J is TRBJ1-1 and V is TRBV6-1; no clear D. The CDR3 is made up of 14 amino acids. Trimming cost V 6 bases and J 0 bases, with 11 bases left between them. Germline values: CDR1 MNHNS, CDR2 SASEGT. CDR3 in DNA: TGTGCCAGCAGCGCGGGGTTCATGAACACTGAAGCTTTCTTT. Residues: CASSAGFMNTEAFF.

The chain employs TRBV7-8 and TRBJ2-3; D possibly corresponds to TRBD2 (5 bases). Trimming shortened V by 4 bases and J by 0 bases, and 11 bases separated the two germline ends. CDR3 length equals 15 residues. Germline lookup yields CDR1 SGHVS and CDR2 FQNEAQ. In DNA, the CDR3 is TGTGCCAGCAGCTCGGGATGGACTAGCACAGATACGCAGTATTTT. This encodes CASSSGWTSTDTQYF.

The J gene is TRBJ1-5, the V gene TRBV27; perhaps TRBD1 as D (5 bases). V shed 5 bases and J shed 0 bases, with 11 bases lying between them. The CDR3 covers 15 residues. Germline V lookup: CDR1 MNHEY, CDR2 SMNVEV (reference sequence). CDR3 sequence reads: CASSAVTDSNQPQHF. CDR3 DNA sequence: TGTGCCAGCAGTGCGGTGACAGATAGCAATCAGCCCCAGCATTTT.

This sequence joins TRBV6-5 and TRBJ1-2, with 9 positions matching TRBD1. The CDR3 extends over 14 amino acids. The junction had 10 bases not matched to a gene; V was cut back by 7 bases and J by 7 bases. CDR1 and CDR2 (germline): MNHEY, SVGAGI. This CDR3 reads CASTLGTGIAGYTF. CDR3 nucleotide sequence: TGTGCCAGCACCCTAGGGACAGGGATCGCTGGCTACACCTTC.

The chain carries TRBV11-3 and TRBJ2-3; no reliable D call. Germline V gene lookup returns CDR1 SGHNT and CDR2 YENEEA. This CDR3 region has 15 residues. V gave up 1 base and J gave up 2 bases, with 10 bases separating them. The CDR3 nucleotides are TGTGCCAGCAGCTTAGGGGCGGAGACCACAGATACGCAGTATTTT. Amino acids: CASSLGAETTDTQYF.

The gene calls are TRBV11-2 and TRBJ1-2; no reliable D call. The V end lost 2 bases, the J end lost 4 bases, and 14 bases lay between the germline ends. This CDR3 has 15 residues. Germline V gene data show CDR1 as SGHAT and CDR2 as FQNNGV. The CDR3 loop reads CASSLLRAPFYGYTF. The CDR3 DNA reads as TGTGCCAGCAGCTTATTGAGGGCTCCGTTCTATGGCTACACCTTC.

The V and J genes are TRBV5-5 and TRBJ1-5; no clear D gene. Per the germline V gene, CDR1 is SGHKS and CDR2 is YYEKEE (reference sequence). Trimming cost V 0 bases and J 5 bases, with 9 bases left between them. The length of the CDR3 is 14 residues. The CDR3 protein is CASSLVPGDQPQHF. CDR3 coding DNA: TGTGCCAGCAGCTTGGTGCCTGGAGATCAGCCCCAGCATTTT.

The rearrangement links TRBV6-5 to TRBJ1-2, with D possibly being TRBD1 (5 bases). The CDR3 consists of 15 residues. From germline, CDR1 is MNHEY and CDR2 SVGAGI. V lost 2 bases and J lost 4, with 14 bases in between. The chain's CDR3 is CASSYGRDSFYGYTF. The CDR3 DNA reads as TGTGCCAGCAGTTACGGCAGGGACTCCTTCTATGGCTACACCTTC.

CDR3: CASSVGSTGNTEAFF. Here the CDR3 DNA reads TGTGCCAGCAGCGTAGGCTCCACAGGGAACACTGAAGCTTTCTTT. J is TRBJ1-1 and V is TRBV9; D perhaps matches TRBD1 (5 bases). Germline-derived CDR1 and CDR2 are SGDLS and YYNGEE. The CDR3 totals 15 residues. V lost 0 bases and J 1 base, leaving 10 bases between the germline ends.

This chain joins TRBV27 and TRBJ2-7; D possibly matches TRBD1 or TRBD2 (5 bases each). This CDR3 region has 14 residues. Germline V lookup: CDR1 MNHEY, CDR2 SMNVEV (reference sequence). V lost 5 bases and J lost 1, with 12 bases in between. The CDR3 here is CASSLGTGSYEQYF. The CDR3 region has the DNA TGTGCCAGCAGTCTCGGGACGGGGTCCTACGAGCAGTACTTC.

V is TRBV7-6 and J is TRBJ2-7, with 10 bases aligning to TRBD1. This CDR3 is built from 14 residues. Germline CDR1 and CDR2: SGHVS and FNYEAQ. Trimming at V came to 4 bases and at J to 3 bases, leaving 3 bases not matched to a gene. Here the CDR3 DNA reads TGTGCCAGCAGCTCGGGACAGGGGTTCTACGAGCAGTACTTC. Translating gives CASSSGQGFYEQYF.

The chain recombines TRBV4-1 with TRBJ2-2; D ambiguous. The V gene lost 0 bases and the J gene lost 0 bases, with 5 bases spanning the gap. Germline CDR1 MGHRA, CDR2 YSYEKL. The CDR3 runs 15 residues. In DNA, the CDR3 is TGCGCCAGCAGCCAAGAACCCCCGAACACCGGGGAGCTGTTTTTT. It is translated as CASSQEPPNTGELFF.

V and J are TRBV12-5 and TRBJ1-3; 7 nucleotides align to TRBD1. CDR1 and CDR2 (germline): LGHNT, FRNRAP. CDR3 length: 21 residues. V lost 0 bases, J lost 0 bases, and 17 bases stayed unmatched. The CDR3 here is CASGLVRRGLRPTDSGNTIYF. The CDR3 DNA reads TGTGCTAGTGGTTTGGTACGGAGGGGGCTCAGGCCCACCGACTCTGGAAACACCATATATTTT. The full variable domain, with the rest looked up from reference TRBV12-5 and TRBJ1-3, is DARVTQTPRHKVTEMGQEVTMRCQPILGHNTVFWYRQTMMQGLELLAYFRNRAPLDDSGMPKDRFSAEMPDATLATLKIQPSEPRDSAVYFCASGLVRRGLRPTDSGNTIYFGEGSWLTVV.

V is TRBV19 and J is TRBJ1-2; weak D call: TRBD1 (6 bases). Germline V gives CDR1 LNHDA, CDR2 SQIVND (reference sequence). Trimming pared 8 bases from V and 5 bases from J, leaving 18 bases between. The CDR3 has 14 amino acids. The CDR3 DNA is TGTGCCAGTCGTGAGGCAGCAGGGGCGTATGGCTACACCTTC. Protein product: CASREAAGAYGYTF.

The V call is TRBV6-5, the J call TRBJ2-4, with 7 bases aligning to TRBD1. Germline V gene lookup returns CDR1 MNHEY and CDR2 SVGAGI. The CDR3 totals 15 residues. The V gene end was trimmed by 6 bases and the J gene end by 0 bases; junction bases not matched to a gene: 5. The CDR3 coding sequence is TGTGCCAGCAGGGGGACAGCCCTAGCCAAAAACATTCAGTACTTC. It yields the protein CASRGTALAKNIQYF.

J is TRBJ1-1 and V is TRBV10-3; D is possibly TRBD1 (6 bases). Trimming pared 6 bases from V and 1 base from J, leaving 9 bases between. The CDR3 has 13 residues. The germline gives CDR1 ENHRY, CDR2 SYGVKD. The CDR3 nucleotides read TGTGCCATCAGATTACAGGGGAACACTGAAGCTTTCTTT. Its protein product is CAIRLQGNTEAFF.

The chain employs TRBV7-9 and TRBJ2-3; D gene uncertain. V lost 5 bases and J 6 bases, leaving 9 bases between the germline ends. Germline values: CDR1 SEHNR, CDR2 FQNEAQ (reference sequence). The CDR3 spans 12 residues. CDR3 protein: CASSSVGDTQYF. The CDR3 DNA sequence: TGTGCCAGCAGCAGTGTGGGGGATACGCAGTATTTT.

The J gene is TRBJ2-1, the V gene TRBV13; 10 bases line up with TRBD2. Per germline, CDR1 PRHDT and CDR2 FYEKMQ (reference sequence). Losses at the gene ends were 5 bases for V and 12 bases for J; bases not matched to a gene: 10. The CDR3 is made up of 14 amino acids. CDR3 DNA sequence: TGTGCCAGCAGCCCGGGACTAGCGCTAAACTGGCAGTTCTTC. Translated, it gives CASSPGLALNWQFF.

As for this clone: This same CDR3 is encoded by further DNA sequences in the sample. In nucleotides, the CDR3 is TGCGCCAGCAGCTTGGTCGGAGATACGCAGTATTTT. Amino acid sequence: CASSLVGDTQYF. This chain uses TRBV5-1 with TRBJ2-3; no clear D gene. Germline V lookup: CDR1 SGHRS, CDR2 YFSETQ. V was clipped by 0 bases and J by 5 bases, with 4 bases between them. The CDR3 runs 12 residues.